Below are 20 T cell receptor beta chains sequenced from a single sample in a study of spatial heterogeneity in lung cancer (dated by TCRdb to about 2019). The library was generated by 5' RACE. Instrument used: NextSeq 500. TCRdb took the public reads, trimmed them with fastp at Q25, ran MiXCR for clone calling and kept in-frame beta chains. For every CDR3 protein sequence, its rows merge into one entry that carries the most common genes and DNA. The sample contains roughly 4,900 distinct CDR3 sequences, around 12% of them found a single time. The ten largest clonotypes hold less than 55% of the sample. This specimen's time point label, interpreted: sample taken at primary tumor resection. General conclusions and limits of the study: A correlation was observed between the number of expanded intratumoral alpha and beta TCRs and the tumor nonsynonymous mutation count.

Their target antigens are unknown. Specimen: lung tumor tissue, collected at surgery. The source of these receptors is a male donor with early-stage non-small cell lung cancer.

For the CDR3, the DNA is TGTGCCAGCAGCCCCTCGGGGAGGACTAGCGGGAGTAGGAAAAACATTCAGTACTTC. Translation gives CASSPSGRTSGSRKNIQYF. The genes are TRBV7-2 and TRBJ2-4; TRBD2 matches at 13 bases. Germline V gives CDR1 SGHTA, CDR2 FQGNSA. The CDR3 length is 19 residues. Germline trimming cut 5 bases from V and 4 bases from J; bases unmatched to any gene: 14. Drawing the rest from reference TRBV7-2 and TRBJ2-4, the complete variable domain is GAGVSQSPSNKVTEKGKDVELRCDPISGHTALYWYRQSLGQGLEFLIYFQGNSAPDKSGLPSDRFSAERTGGSVSTLTIQRTQQEDSAVYLCASSPSGRTSGSRKNIQYFGAGTRLSVL.

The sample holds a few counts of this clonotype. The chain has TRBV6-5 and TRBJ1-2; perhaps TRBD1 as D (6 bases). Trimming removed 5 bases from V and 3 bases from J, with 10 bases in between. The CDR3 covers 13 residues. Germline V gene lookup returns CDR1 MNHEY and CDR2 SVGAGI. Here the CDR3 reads CASSRGYDYGYTF. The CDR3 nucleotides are TGTGCCAGCAGTAGGGGGTACGACTATGGCTACACCTTC.

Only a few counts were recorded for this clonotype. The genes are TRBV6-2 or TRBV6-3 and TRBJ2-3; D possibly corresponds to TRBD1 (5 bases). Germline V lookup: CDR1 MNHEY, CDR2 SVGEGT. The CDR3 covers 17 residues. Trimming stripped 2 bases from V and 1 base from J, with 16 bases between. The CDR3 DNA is TGTGCCAGCAGTTACCCTACAGGCCGTAGAGGCACAGATACGCAGTATTTT. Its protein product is CASSYPTGRRGTDTQYF.

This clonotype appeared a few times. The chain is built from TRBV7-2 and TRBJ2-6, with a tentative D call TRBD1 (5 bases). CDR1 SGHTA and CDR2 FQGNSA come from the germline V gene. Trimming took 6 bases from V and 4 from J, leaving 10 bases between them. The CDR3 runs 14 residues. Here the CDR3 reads CASSKGPGANVLTF. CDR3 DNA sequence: TGTGCCAGCAGTAAGGGGCCCGGGGCCAACGTCCTGACTTTC.

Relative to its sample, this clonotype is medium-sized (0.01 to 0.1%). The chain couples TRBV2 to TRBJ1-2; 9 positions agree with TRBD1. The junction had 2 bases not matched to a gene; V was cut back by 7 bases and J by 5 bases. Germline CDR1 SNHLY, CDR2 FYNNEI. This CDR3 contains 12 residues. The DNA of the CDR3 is TGTGCCAGCAAGGACAGGGGATATGGCTACACCTTC. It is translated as CASKDRGYGYTF.

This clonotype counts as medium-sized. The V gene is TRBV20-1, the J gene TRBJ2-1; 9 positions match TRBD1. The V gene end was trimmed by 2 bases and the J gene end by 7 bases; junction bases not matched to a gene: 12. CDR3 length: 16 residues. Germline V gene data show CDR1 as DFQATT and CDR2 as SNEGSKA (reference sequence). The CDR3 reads CSARPSGDREGNEQFF. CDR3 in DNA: TGCAGTGCTAGACCTTCTGGGGACAGGGAGGGGAATGAGCAGTTCTTC.

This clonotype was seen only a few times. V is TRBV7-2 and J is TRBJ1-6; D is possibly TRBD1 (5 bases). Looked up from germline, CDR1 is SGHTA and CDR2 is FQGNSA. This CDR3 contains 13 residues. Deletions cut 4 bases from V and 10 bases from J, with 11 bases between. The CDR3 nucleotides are TGTGCCAGCAGCTCGGGGGTGGGGTCACCCCTCCACTTT. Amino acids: CASSSGVGSPLHF.

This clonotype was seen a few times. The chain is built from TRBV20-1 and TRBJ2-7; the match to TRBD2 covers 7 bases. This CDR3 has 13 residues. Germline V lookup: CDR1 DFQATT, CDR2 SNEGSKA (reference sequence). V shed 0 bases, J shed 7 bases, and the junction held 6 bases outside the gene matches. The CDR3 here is CSARDLGSGEQYV. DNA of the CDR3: TGCAGTGCTAGAGATCTGGGTAGCGGGGAGCAGTACGTC.

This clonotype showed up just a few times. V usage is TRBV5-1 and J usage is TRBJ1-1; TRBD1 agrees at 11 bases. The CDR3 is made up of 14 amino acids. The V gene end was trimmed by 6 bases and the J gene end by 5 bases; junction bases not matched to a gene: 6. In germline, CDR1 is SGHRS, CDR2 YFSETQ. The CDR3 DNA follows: TGCGCCAGCACCACGGGACAGGGGGAAACTGAAGCTTTCTTT. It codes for CASTTGQGETEAFF. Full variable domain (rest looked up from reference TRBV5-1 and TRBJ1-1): KAGVTQTPRYLIKTRGQQVTLSCSPISGHRSVSWYQQTPGQGLQFLFEYFSETQRNKGNFPGRFSGRQFSNSRSEMNVSTLELGDSALYLCASTTGQGETEAFFGQGTRLTVV.

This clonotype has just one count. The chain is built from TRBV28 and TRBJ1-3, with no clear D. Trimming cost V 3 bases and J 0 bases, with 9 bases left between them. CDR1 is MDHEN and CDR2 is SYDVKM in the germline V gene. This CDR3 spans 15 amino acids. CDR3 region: CASSLAERSGNTIYF. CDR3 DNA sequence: TGTGCCAGCAGTTTGGCCGAGCGCTCTGGAAACACCATATATTTT. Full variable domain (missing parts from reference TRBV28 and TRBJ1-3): DVKVTQSSRYLVKRTGEKVFLECVQDMDHENMFWYRQDPGLGLRLIYFSYDVKMKEKGDIPEGYSVSREKKERFSLILESASTNQTSMYLCASSLAERSGNTIYFGEGSWLTVV.

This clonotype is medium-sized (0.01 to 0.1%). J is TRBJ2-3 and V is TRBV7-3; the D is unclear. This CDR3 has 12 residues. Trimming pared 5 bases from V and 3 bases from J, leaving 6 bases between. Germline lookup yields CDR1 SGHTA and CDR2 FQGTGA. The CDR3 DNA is TGTGCCAGCAGCCAAGGTACAGATACGCAGTATTTT. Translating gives CASSQGTDTQYF.

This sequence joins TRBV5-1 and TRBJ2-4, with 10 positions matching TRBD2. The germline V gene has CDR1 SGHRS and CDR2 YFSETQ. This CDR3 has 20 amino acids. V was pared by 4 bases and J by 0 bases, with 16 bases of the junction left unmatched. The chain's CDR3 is CASSPRNTSGTTLAKNIQYF. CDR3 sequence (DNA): TGCGCCAGCAGCCCGCGAAATACTAGCGGGACAACGCTAGCCAAAAACATTCAGTACTTC.

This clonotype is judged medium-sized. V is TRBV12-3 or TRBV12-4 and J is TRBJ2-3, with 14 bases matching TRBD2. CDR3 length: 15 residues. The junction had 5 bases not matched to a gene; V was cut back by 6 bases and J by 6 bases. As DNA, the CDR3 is TGTGCCAGCAGCCGGACTAGCGGGGGGTTGGATACGCAGTATTTT. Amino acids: CASSRTSGGLDTQYF.

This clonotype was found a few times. The CDR3 sequence is CASSFFGRNEQFF. The CDR3 DNA reads as TGTGCCAGCAGCTTTTTTGGGAGAAATGAGCAGTTCTTC. V is TRBV7-2 and J is TRBJ2-1; TRBD2 is a possible D gene (5 bases). CDR3 length equals 13 residues. The V end was cut by 3 bases, the J end by 7 bases, with 10 bases between. The germline gives CDR1 SGHTA, CDR2 FQGNSA.

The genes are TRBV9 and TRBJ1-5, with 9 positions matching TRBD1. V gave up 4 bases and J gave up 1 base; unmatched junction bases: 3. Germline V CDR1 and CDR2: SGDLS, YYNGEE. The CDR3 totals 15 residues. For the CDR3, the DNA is TGTGCCAGCAGCCCAGGACAGGGGAGCAATCAGCCCCAGCATTTT. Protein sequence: CASSPGQGSNQPQHF.

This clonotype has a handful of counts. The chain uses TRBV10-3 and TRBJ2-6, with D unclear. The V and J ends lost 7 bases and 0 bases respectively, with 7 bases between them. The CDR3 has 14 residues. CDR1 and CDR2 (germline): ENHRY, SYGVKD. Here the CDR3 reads CAIKQSSGANVLTF. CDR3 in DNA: TGTGCCATCAAACAGAGCTCTGGGGCCAACGTCCTGACTTTC.

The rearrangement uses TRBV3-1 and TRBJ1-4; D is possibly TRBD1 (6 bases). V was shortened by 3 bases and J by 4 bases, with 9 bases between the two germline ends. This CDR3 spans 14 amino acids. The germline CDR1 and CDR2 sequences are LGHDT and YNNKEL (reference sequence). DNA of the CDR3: TGTGCCAGCAGCCAGGGGGGCTATAATGAAAAACTGTTTTTT. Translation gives CASSQGGYNEKLFF.

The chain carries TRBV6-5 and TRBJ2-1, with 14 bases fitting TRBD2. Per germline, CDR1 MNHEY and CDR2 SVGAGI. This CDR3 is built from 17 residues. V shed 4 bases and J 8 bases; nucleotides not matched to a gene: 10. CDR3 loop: CASSWARTSGRRDEQFF. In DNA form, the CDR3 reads TGTGCCAGCAGTTGGGCACGGACTAGCGGGAGGAGGGATGAGCAGTTCTTC.

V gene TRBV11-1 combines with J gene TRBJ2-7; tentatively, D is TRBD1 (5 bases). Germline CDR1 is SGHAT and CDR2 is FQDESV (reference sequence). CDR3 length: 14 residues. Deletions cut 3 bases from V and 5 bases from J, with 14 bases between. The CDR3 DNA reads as TGTGCCAGCAGCTTCCTCAGGGAATTGAACGAGCAGTACTTC. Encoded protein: CASSFLRELNEQYF.

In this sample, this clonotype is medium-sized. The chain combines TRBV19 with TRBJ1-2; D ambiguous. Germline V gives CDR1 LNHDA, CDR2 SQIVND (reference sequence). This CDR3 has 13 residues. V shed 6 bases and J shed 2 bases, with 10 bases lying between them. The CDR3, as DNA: TGTGCCAGTAGCATGGTGGTGAACTATGGCTACACCTTC. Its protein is CASSMVVNYGYTF.